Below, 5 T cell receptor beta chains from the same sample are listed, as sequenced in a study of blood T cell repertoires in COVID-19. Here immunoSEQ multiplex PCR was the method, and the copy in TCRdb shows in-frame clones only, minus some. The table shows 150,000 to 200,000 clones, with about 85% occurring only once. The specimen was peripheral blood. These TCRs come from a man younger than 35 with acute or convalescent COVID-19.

The CDR3 DNA is TGTGCCAGCAGTGAAGTGATTGGTAGTAATGAGCAGTTCTTC. Protein sequence: CASSEVIGSNEQFF. The chain couples TRBV6-4 to TRBJ2-1; D is uncertain. CDR3 size: 14 residues. The ends were cut back, 3 bases at V and 7 bases at J, with 13 bases in the middle. From germline, CDR1 is MRHNA and CDR2 SNTAGT.

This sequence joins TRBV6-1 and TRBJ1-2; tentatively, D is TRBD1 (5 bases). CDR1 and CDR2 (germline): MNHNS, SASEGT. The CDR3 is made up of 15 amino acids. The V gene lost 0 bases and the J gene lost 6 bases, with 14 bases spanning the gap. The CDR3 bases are TGTGCCAGCAGTGAAGCGCTGGGGGGATCGGATGGCTACACCTTC. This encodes CASSEALGGSDGYTF.

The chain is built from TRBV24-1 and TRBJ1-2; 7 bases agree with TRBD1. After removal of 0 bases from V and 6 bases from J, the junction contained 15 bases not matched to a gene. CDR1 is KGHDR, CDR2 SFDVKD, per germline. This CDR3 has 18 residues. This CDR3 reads CATSDLHNSQGGFDGYTF. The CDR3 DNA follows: TGTGCCACCAGTGATTTGCATAATTCCCAGGGGGGCTTCGATGGCTACACCTTC.

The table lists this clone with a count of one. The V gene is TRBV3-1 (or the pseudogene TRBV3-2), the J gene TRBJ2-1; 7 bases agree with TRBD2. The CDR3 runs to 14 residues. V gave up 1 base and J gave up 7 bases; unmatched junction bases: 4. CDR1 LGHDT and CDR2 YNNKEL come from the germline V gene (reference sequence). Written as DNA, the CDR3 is TGTGCCAGCAGCCAAGGGTGGCGGGGGAATGAGCAGTTCTTC. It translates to CASSQGWRGNEQFF.

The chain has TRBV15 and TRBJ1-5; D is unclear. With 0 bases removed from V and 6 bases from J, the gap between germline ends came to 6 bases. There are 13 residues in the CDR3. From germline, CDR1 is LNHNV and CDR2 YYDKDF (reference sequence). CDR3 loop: CATSRDLGQPQHF. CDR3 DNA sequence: TGTGCCACCAGCAGAGACCTCGGTCAGCCCCAGCATTTT.